These 27 T cell receptor beta chains were sequenced from one sample in a study of T cells in Graves' hyperthyroidism and ophthalmopathy. Template material for amplifying TCR beta CDR3 regions consisted of RNA transcripts. The study used the HTBI primer set for a first-round RT-PCR of the TCR CDR3. TCRdb re-called the multiplex PCR reads through MiXCR, storing one row per CDR3 protein. Of over 450,000 distinct CDR3 sequences in the sample, approximately 17% were seen once. Sequencing was carried out using blood. These receptors were obtained from a woman aged 18-29 years with Graves' ophthalmopathy.

This clonotype appeared a few times. The CDR3, as DNA: TGCGCCAGCAGCTTGGGACAGGGGGCTGACATTCAGTACTTC. It encodes CASSLGQGADIQYF. This chain connects TRBV5-1 to TRBJ2-4, with 10 bases lining up with TRBD1. The V segment lost 0 bases and the J segment 8 bases; nucleotides outside the gene matches: 2. Germline V gene lookup returns CDR1 SGHRS and CDR2 YFSETQ. The CDR3 is 14 amino acids. The whole variable domain, filled in from reference TRBV5-1 and TRBJ2-4, reads KAGVTQTPRYLIKTRGQQVTLSCSPISGHRSVSWYQQTPGQGLQFLFEYFSETQRNKGNFPGRFSGRQFSNSRSEMNVSTLELGDSALYLCASSLGQGADIQYFGAGTRLSVL.

In its sample, this clonotype was seen once. The genes are TRBV11-2 and TRBJ1-1; D perhaps matches TRBD1 (6 bases). V was clipped by 5 bases and J by 1 base, with 14 bases between them. Per germline, CDR1 SGHAT and CDR2 FQNNGV. The CDR3 contains 15 residues. In DNA, the CDR3 is TGTGCCAGCAGCCCCATCAGGGGCCCGAACACTGAAGCTTTCTTT. Protein sequence: CASSPIRGPNTEAFF.

The chain employs TRBV9 and TRBJ1-2; possibly TRBD1 for D (6 bases). The CDR3 contains 14 residues. V was clipped by 4 bases and J by 7 bases, with 17 bases between them. In germline, CDR1 is SGDLS, CDR2 YYNGEE. This chain's CDR3 is CASSRQERWLGYTF. The CDR3 DNA sequence: TGTGCCAGCAGCAGACAGGAACGATGGCTTGGCTACACCTTC.

This clonotype was detected many times. The gene calls are TRBV4-1 and TRBJ2-1; TRBD1 matches 10 bases. Germline V gives CDR1 MGHRA, CDR2 YSYEKL. The CDR3 has 17 residues. The ends lost 2 bases at V and 7 bases at J; junction bases unmatched: 11. In DNA form, the CDR3 reads TGCGCCAGCAGCCAAAATCCCGGGACAGGGGTTTGGAATGAGCAGTTCTTC. This translates into CASSQNPGTGVWNEQFF.

This chain uses TRBV9 with TRBJ2-3, with 7 bases aligning to TRBD2. With V trimmed by 6 bases and J by 4 bases, 11 bases remained unmatched. Germline values: CDR1 SGDLS, CDR2 YYNGEE. This CDR3 has 15 residues. The CDR3, as DNA: TGTGCCAGCACCCTCCGCGGGGGTCGGGCAGATACGCAGTATTTT. It specifies CASTLRGGRADTQYF.

This clonotype was seen ten or more times. V and J are TRBV2 and TRBJ2-7; D tentatively fits TRBD1 or TRBD2 (5 bases each). Germline loops: CDR1 SNHLY, CDR2 FYNNEI. The CDR3 is made up of 17 amino acids. Trimming removed 0 bases at V and 3 bases at J, with 18 bases between. The CDR3 sequence: CASSEAPRGLGLYEQYF. CDR3 coding DNA: TGTGCCAGCAGTGAAGCGCCCCGGGGCCTTGGACTCTACGAGCAGTACTTC.

The rearrangement uses TRBV19 and TRBJ1-2; TRBD1 is a possible D gene (5 bases). Trimming cost V 7 bases and J 4 bases, with 10 bases left between them. CDR3 length: 12 amino acids. Germline loops: CDR1 LNHDA, CDR2 SQIVND (reference sequence). CDR3 sequence: CASKGRSYGYTF. DNA of the CDR3: TGTGCCAGTAAGGGGCGCAGCTATGGCTACACCTTC.

A few counts support this clonotype. The CDR3 coding sequence is TGTGCCAGCTCACCAATCTGGCTAGGGGTCAGGCCCACTGAAGCTTTCTTT. Encoded protein: CASSPIWLGVRPTEAFF. The rearrangement links TRBV18 to TRBJ1-1; TRBD1 is a possible D gene (5 bases). CDR3 length: 17 residues. Germline V lookup: CDR1 KGHSH, CDR2 LQKENI. Trimming took off 2 bases at V and 4 bases at J, with 20 bases between the two ends.

As concerns this clonotype: A much larger clone sits a single nucleotide away, making a read error possible. The J gene is TRBJ1-1, the V gene TRBV7-2; D remains ambiguous. The CDR3 sequence is 12 residues long. Germline V lookup: CDR1 SGHTA, CDR2 FQGNSA. CDR3: CASSLWSTKAFF. CDR3 sequence (DNA): TGTGCCAGCAGCTTATGGAGCACTAAAGCTTTCTTT. Supplemented by reference TRBV7-2 and TRBJ1-1, the full variable domain reads GAGVSQSPSNKVTEKGKDVELRCDPISGHTALYWYRQSLGQGLEFLIYFQGNSAPDKSGLPSDRFSAERTGGSVSTLTIQRTQQEDSAVYLCASSLWSTKAFFGQGTRLTVV.

The V and J genes are TRBV14 and TRBJ2-4; 7 bases agree with TRBD1. Germline CDR1 reads SGHDN; CDR2 reads FVKESK. V shed 4 bases, J shed 3 bases, and the junction held 12 bases outside the gene matches. The CDR3 contains 17 residues. The CDR3 coding sequence is TGTGCCAGCAGCCCTAGATTACCTGACAGGGACAAAAACATTCAGTACTTC. Encoded protein: CASSPRLPDRDKNIQYF.

The sample holds many counts of this clonotype. V is TRBV7-8 and J is TRBJ1-5, with a weak D call TRBD1 (5 bases). Germline V CDR1 and CDR2: SGHVS, FQNEAQ. V lost 4 bases, J lost 4 bases, and 11 bases lay in between. This CDR3 is 14 amino acids long. The CDR3 spells CASSWTKGNQPQHF. CDR3 bases: TGTGCCAGCAGCTGGACAAAGGGGAATCAGCCCCAGCATTTT.

The rearrangement links TRBV6-1 to TRBJ2-5; D possibly matches TRBD1 or TRBD2 (6 bases each). The CDR3 loop spans 15 amino acids. V lost 6 bases to trimming and J lost 6 bases, with 20 bases between them. The germline V gene has CDR1 MNHNS and CDR2 SASEGT. The CDR3 is CASRKDWGAAQTQYF. DNA for the CDR3: TGTGCCAGCAGGAAGGACTGGGGGGCGGCCCAGACCCAGTACTTC.

This chain links TRBV20-1 with TRBJ2-3; 8 bases agree with TRBD1. The V and J ends lost 6 bases and 4 bases, in that order; junction bases with no gene match: 12. Germline assignment: CDR1 DFQATT and CDR2 SNEGSKA (reference sequence). This CDR3 region has 15 residues. The chain's CDR3 is CSALQGGRTPDTQYF. CDR3 coding DNA: TGCAGTGCCTTACAGGGGGGACGAACCCCAGATACGCAGTATTTT.

In the case of this clonotype: The CDR3 carries no conserved terminal phenylalanine or tryptophan, so it likely arises from a read error. The rearrangement joins TRBV29-1 to TRBJ2-2; D not resolved. The CDR3 covers 11 residues. V lost 7 bases, J lost 4 bases, and 7 bases lay in between. Germline CDR1 and CDR2: SQVTM and ANQGSEA. The CDR3 DNA sequence: TGCAGCGCTTGGTTCACCGGGGAGCTGTTTCTT. This encodes CSAWFTGELFL.

This clonotype was seen ten or more times. The chain's CDR3 is CASRGAGSNQPQHF. The CDR3 DNA sequence: TGTGCCAGCAGGGGGGCAGGCTCCAATCAGCCCCAGCATTTT. The gene calls are TRBV28 and TRBJ1-5; weak D call: TRBD1 (6 bases). Germline loops: CDR1 MDHEN, CDR2 SYDVKM. This CDR3 contains 14 residues. V was pared by 6 bases and J by 3 bases, with 12 bases between.

This clonotype was counted a few times. The rearrangement links TRBV20-1 to TRBJ1-2; D ambiguous. V lost 4 bases, J lost 4 bases, and 7 bases lay in between. Germline assignment: CDR1 DFQATT and CDR2 SNEGSKA (reference sequence). The CDR3 spans 11 residues. In DNA, the CDR3 is TGCAGTGCTACCGAGGGCTATGGCTACACCTTC. This encodes CSATEGYGYTF.

This clonotype was seen a few times. The CDR3 nucleotides read TGTGCCTGGAGTAAAACAGGTCAGCCCCAGCATTTT. Translated: CAWSKTGQPQHF. This chain links TRBV30 with TRBJ1-5; possibly TRBD1 for D (5 bases). Trimming took off 2 bases at V and 6 bases at J, with 8 bases between the two ends. The germline V gene has CDR1 GTSNPN and CDR2 SVGIG (reference sequence). CDR3 length equals 12 residues.

This chain connects TRBV24-1 to TRBJ1-2; 10 bases align to TRBD1. Trimming took 9 bases from V and 8 from J; bases not matched to a gene: 8. Germline CDR1 is KGHDR and CDR2 is SFDVKD. The CDR3 covers 13 residues. The CDR3 region has the DNA TGTGCCACCCAGGGGACAGGGGTCGGAGGCTACACCTTC. Amino acids: CATQGTGVGGYTF.

This clonotype was recorded a few times. A read error may explain this, as a much larger clone is one base away. This CDR3 is missing its conserved last phenylalanine or tryptophan, likely due to a read error. This chain uses TRBV27 with TRBJ1-1; D is undetermined. The germline V gene has CDR1 MNHEY and CDR2 SMNVEV (reference sequence). V gave up 5 bases and J gave up 3 bases, with 10 bases separating them. The CDR3 contains 13 residues. The CDR3 loop reads CASSPFLDTEAFL. In nucleotides, the CDR3 is TGTGCCAGCAGTCCCTTTCTGGACACTGAAGCTTTCCTT.

V gene TRBV15 combines with J gene TRBJ2-2, with D possibly matching TRBD1 (6 bases). In germline, CDR1 is LNHNV, CDR2 YYDKDF (reference sequence). This CDR3 spans 16 amino acids. V was shortened by 0 bases and J by 3 bases, with 11 bases between the two germline ends. CDR3 in amino acids: CATSRDRTDYTGELFF. The CDR3 nucleotides are TGTGCCACCAGCAGAGATCGGACAGACTACACCGGGGAGCTGTTTTTT.

This clonotype was detected a few times. V is TRBV29-1 and J is TRBJ2-3; 10 positions match TRBD1. The CDR3 has 13 amino acids. Losses at the gene ends were 7 bases for V and 5 bases for J; bases not matched to a gene: 6. Germline V gene sequence: CDR1 SQVTM, CDR2 ANQGSEA. The CDR3 nucleotides read TGCAGCGCCCCGGGACAGGGGAAAGATACGCAGTATTTT. This encodes CSAPGQGKDTQYF.

V gene TRBV5-1 combines with J gene TRBJ1-2; D gene ambiguous. Germline CDR1 and CDR2: SGHRS and YFSETQ. The CDR3 totals 14 residues. V gave up 0 bases and J gave up 7 bases, with 13 bases separating them. CDR3 DNA sequence: TGCGCCAGCAGCTTGGACAGTCCTAAGGGTGGCTACACCTTC. This sequence encodes CASSLDSPKGGYTF.

At least ten counts were recorded for this clonotype. The CDR3 nucleotides read TGTGCCATCAGTGATGTGTTGGGACAGGGGGCTTTCAATGAGCAGTTCTTC. The encoded protein is CAISDVLGQGAFNEQFF. V usage is TRBV10-3 and J usage is TRBJ2-1, with 12 bases matching TRBD1. The CDR3 length is 17 residues. V gave up 3 bases and J gave up 6 bases; unmatched junction bases: 9. CDR1 ENHRY and CDR2 SYGVKD come from the germline V gene.

This clonotype was picked up many times. This sequence joins TRBV28 and TRBJ2-7; D tentatively fits TRBD1 or TRBD2 (6 bases each). V gave up 2 bases and J gave up 3 bases, with 11 bases separating them. The length of the CDR3 is 14 residues. Germline lookup yields CDR1 MDHEN and CDR2 SYDVKM. CDR3 coding DNA: TGTGCCAGCAGTTTAGAGGGGGGCTACTACGAGCAGTACTTC. It specifies CASSLEGGYYEQYF.

This clonotype was seen repeatedly, ten times or more. The J gene is TRBJ1-2, the V gene TRBV12-3 or TRBV12-4; D is uncertain. The CDR3 covers 14 residues. V gave up 5 bases and J gave up 2 bases, with 12 bases separating them. The CDR3 protein is CASSIRTENYGYTF. In DNA, the CDR3 is TGTGCCAGCAGTATAAGGACTGAGAACTATGGCTACACCTTC.

This clonotype was seen ten or more times. This sequence joins TRBV20-1 and TRBJ2-1; 13 bases agree with TRBD2. In germline, CDR1 is DFQATT, CDR2 SNEGSKA (reference sequence). The length of the CDR3 is 17 residues. J was trimmed by 5 bases and V by 6 bases; bases with no gene match: 13. In nucleotides, the CDR3 is TGCAGTGCCAGGCCCTTCACTAGCGGGGGGGCCCACAATGAGCAGTTCTTC. Its translation is CSARPFTSGGAHNEQFF.

V gene TRBV29-1 combines with J gene TRBJ1-2; 7 positions agree with TRBD1. V shed 0 bases and J 5 bases; nucleotides not matched to a gene: 6. Germline V gene sequence: CDR1 SQVTM, CDR2 ANQGSEA. This CDR3 has 14 residues. The DNA for the CDR3 is TGCAGCGTTGAAGAACGGTGGGACAGTTATGGCTACACCTTC. As protein: CSVEERWDSYGYTF.